This T cell receptor beta chain was retrieved from a study of post-analysis software for immune sequencing data. On this clonotype: Its antigen is still unknown.

cDNA libraries of TCR beta carried unique molecular identifiers. T cells numbering about 0.95 to 11 million gave rise to a few hundred thousand cDNA molecules. Each CDR3 protein gets one entry after TCRdb re-called the PCR reads with MiXCR. Of some 690,000 distinct CDR3 sequences listed, about 60% are singletons. Study outcomes and limitations: Analysis by F measure revealed that same-batch samples clustered strongly together. When patients were compared with controls, five TRBV segments were more frequent, TRBV5-6, TRBV5-1 and TRBV20-1 among them.

This CDR3 is built from 12 residues. V gave up 8 bases and J gave up 7 bases, with 17 bases separating them. Per the germline V gene, CDR1 is SQVTM and CDR2 is ANQGSEA. The chain recombines TRBV29-1 with TRBJ1-1; possibly TRBD1 for D (5 bases). The sequenced material came from blood. This TCR was recovered from a girl aged 2 to 10 with multiple sclerosis. Here the CDR3 DNA reads TGCAGCCTCAGCGGGGGAGGGATTGAAGCTTTCTTT. This encodes CSLSGGGIEAFF.